Following are 14 T cell receptor beta chains from one sample sequenced in a study of cytomegalovirus exposure and HLA in healthy donors. Primers for the PCR totalled 60 Vbeta and 13 Jbeta. Sequencing was performed with immunoSEQ multiplex PCR; in TCRdb, only in-frame clones are kept and a portion is missing. The top ten hold 2% to 3% of the sample, which has 150,000 to 200,000 clones, about 69% seen once. Sequences were obtained from PBMCs. Every receptor here comes from a human donor in good health.

This clone was seen a handful of times. The chain combines TRBV18 with TRBJ2-7, with 7 bases lining up with TRBD1. From germline, CDR1 is KGHSH and CDR2 LQKENI. The CDR3 length is 15 residues. Germline trimming cut 6 bases from V and 2 bases from J; bases unmatched to any gene: 10. The CDR3 DNA sequence: TGTGCCAGCTCGCCTCAGACAGGGCAAGCCTACGAGCAGTACTTC. Its translation: CASSPQTGQAYEQYF. Full variable domain (remainder filled in from reference TRBV18 and TRBJ2-7): NAGVMQNPRHLVRRRGQEARLRCSPMKGHSHVYWYRQLPEEGLKFMVYLQKENIIDESGMPKERFSAEFPKEGPSILRIQQVVRGDSAAYFCASSPQTGQAYEQYFGPGTRLTVT.

This rearrangement joins TRBV4-2 to TRBJ2-7; TRBD1 matches at 9 bases. Germline loops: CDR1 LGHNA, CDR2 YNFKEQ. The CDR3 totals 15 residues. With 3 bases clipped from V and 5 bases from J, the junction kept 8 bases outside the gene matches. For the CDR3, the DNA is TGTGCCAGCAGCCAGGAACAGGGGGCGAAAGACGAGCAGTACTTC. It specifies CASSQEQGAKDEQYF.

The chain employs TRBV19 and TRBJ1-1; possible D gene TRBD1, 6 bases. The germline V and J ends were trimmed by 3 bases and 4 bases, with 12 bases remaining between them. The CDR3 has 14 amino acids. Germline lookup yields CDR1 LNHDA and CDR2 SQIVND (reference sequence). CDR3 amino acids: CASSMAAGATEAFF. The CDR3 DNA reads as TGTGCCAGTAGTATGGCGGCAGGGGCCACTGAAGCTTTCTTT.

The chain links TRBV23-1 to TRBJ1-4, with D possibly TRBD1 on 6 matching bases. TRBV23-1 is annotated as an ORF whose role is uncertain. CDR3 length: 16 residues. V lost 3 bases and J 6 bases, leaving 17 bases between the germline ends. In nucleotides, the CDR3 is TGCGCCAGCAGTCACCGCCTCAGGGGTGGGGATGAAAAACTGTTTTTT. It codes for CASSHRLRGGDEKLFF.

The sample holds a few counts of this clone. The chain joins TRBV7-2 to TRBJ1-4; 7 positions match TRBD1. The CDR3 extends over 13 amino acids. J was trimmed by 8 bases and V by 6 bases; bases with no gene match: 6. CDR1 and CDR2 (germline): SGHTA, FQGNSA. The DNA for the CDR3 is TGTGCCAGCAGACCCAGGGGGGCGGAAAAACTGTTTTTT. Residues: CASRPRGAEKLFF.

The rearrangement links TRBV27 to TRBJ1-2; TRBD1 matches at 8 bases. The V gene's germline CDR1 is MNHEY and CDR2 SMNVEV (reference sequence). CDR3 length: 13 amino acids. The V gene end was trimmed by 5 bases and the J gene end by 7 bases; junction bases not matched to a gene: 6. The CDR3 DNA reads TGTGCCAGCAGTCAGGGGGCGCGTAGTGGCTACACCTTC. As protein: CASSQGARSGYTF.

This clone was counted a few times. V is TRBV27 and J is TRBJ2-7; maybe TRBD1 (8 bases). Germline-derived CDR1 and CDR2 are MNHEY and SMNVEV (reference sequence). This CDR3 region has 15 residues. V was shortened by 8 bases and J by 1 base, with 18 bases between the two germline ends. The CDR3, as DNA: TGTGCCAGCGGGAGGGGACAGGCCCTATCCTACGAGCAGTACTTC. This encodes CASGRGQALSYEQYF.

In its sample, this clone was seen a few times. The chain joins TRBV29-1 to TRBJ2-1; 8 bases map to TRBD1. This CDR3 has 15 residues. Germline assignment: CDR1 SQVTM and CDR2 ANQGSEA. The V and J ends lost 6 bases and 5 bases, in that order; junction bases with no gene match: 12. For the CDR3, the DNA is TGCAGCGTAGTAACCGGGACAGGTAACCACAATGAGCAGTTCTTC. Residues: CSVVTGTGNHNEQFF.

V is TRBV28 and J is TRBJ1-4; D is undetermined. The CDR3 sequence is 14 residues long. Per the germline V gene, CDR1 is MDHEN and CDR2 is SYDVKM. Deletions cut 4 bases from V and 7 bases from J, with 13 bases between. The CDR3 nucleotides are TGTGCCAGCAGTTCGGGGAAGGAGGGTGAAAAACTGTTTTTT. Protein: CASSSGKEGEKLFF.

This chain links TRBV7-3 with TRBJ1-2, with a possible D match to TRBD1 (5 bases). CDR1 and CDR2 from the germline V gene are SGHTA and FQGTGA. This CDR3 is built from 14 residues. V lost 0 bases to trimming and J lost 7 bases, with 12 bases between them. In nucleotides, the CDR3 is TGTGCCAGCAGCTTAACAGGGGAAATTGGTGGCTACACCTTC. Amino acid sequence: CASSLTGEIGGYTF.

This clone was detected only once. V usage is TRBV25-1 and J usage is TRBJ1-2; D might be TRBD1 (6 bases). The germline V gene encodes CDR1 MGHDK and CDR2 SYGVNS. The CDR3 runs to 11 residues. V lost 10 bases to trimming and J lost 8 bases, with 14 bases between them. The CDR3 DNA sequence: TGTGCCACCCTCGGGACATCGGGCTACACCTTC. Translation gives CATLGTSGYTF.

The rearrangement joins TRBV2 to TRBJ2-1, with D perhaps TRBD1 (5 bases). Germline V CDR1 and CDR2: SNHLY, FYNNEI. Between the trimmed V and J ends, which lost 4 bases and 12 bases, there was a span of 13 bases. The CDR3 loop spans 12 amino acids. CDR3 sequence: CASSVQARGQFF. For the CDR3, the DNA is TGTGCCAGCAGTGTGCAAGCTAGGGGGCAGTTCTTC.

The chain carries TRBV2 and TRBJ1-1, with D unclear. The length of the CDR3 is 13 residues. CDR1 and CDR2 from the germline V gene are SNHLY and FYNNEI. V lost 4 bases and J 1 base, leaving 7 bases between the germline ends. The CDR3 loop reads CASSVTANTEAFF. CDR3 in DNA: TGTGCCAGCAGTGTAACAGCGAACACTGAAGCTTTCTTT.

This clone was detected many times. V and J are TRBV4-3 and TRBJ2-2, with D possibly being TRBD1 (6 bases). V was cut by 1 base and J by 4 bases, with 13 bases left in between. The CDR3 covers 16 residues. Germline V gene lookup returns CDR1 LGHNA and CDR2 YSLEER. As DNA, the CDR3 is TGCGCCAGCAGCCAAGTCCTTGACAGGTCCACCGGGGAGCTGTTTTTT. Translated, it gives CASSQVLDRSTGELFF.